These 32 T cell receptor beta chains were sequenced from one sample in a study of blood T cell repertoires in COVID-19. Here immunoSEQ multiplex PCR was the method, and the copy in TCRdb shows in-frame clones only, minus some. The sample carries about 230,000 clones, 70% to 90% recorded once. Sequencing was performed on peripheral blood. These receptors were obtained from a man aged 35 to 55 with acute or convalescent COVID-19.

The chain uses TRBV21-1 and TRBJ2-7; the D call TRBD1 from the table was never checked on the DNA. TRBV21-1 is a known pseudogene. This CDR3 region has 19 residues. For the CDR3, the DNA is TGTGCCAGCAGTTCGGGGACAGCCGGGGACAACCGGAGCTCCTACGAGCAGTACTTC. Translation: CASSSGTAGDNRSSYEQYF.

V usage is TRBV18 and J usage is TRBJ1-3; D ambiguous. The CDR3 spans 16 residues. V lost 3 bases and J lost 0, with 12 bases in between. Per the germline V gene, CDR1 is KGHSH and CDR2 is LQKENI. The CDR3 region is CASSPALSVSGNTIYF. The CDR3 DNA reads as TGTGCCAGCTCACCGGCACTCAGCGTCTCTGGAAACACCATATATTTT.

The gene calls are TRBV2 and TRBJ1-1, with 7 bases that match TRBD1. From germline, CDR1 is SNHLY and CDR2 FYNNEI. The CDR3 has 15 residues. J lost 5 bases, V lost 0 bases, and 6 bases had no gene match. CDR3 sequence: CASSEAQGVRTEAFF. The CDR3 DNA reads TGTGCCAGCAGTGAAGCCCAGGGGGTTCGGACTGAAGCTTTCTTT.

The chain has TRBV6-2 or TRBV6-3 and TRBJ1-6; 9 bases line up with TRBD1. V gave up 2 bases and J gave up 6 bases; unmatched junction bases: 5. CDR3 length: 16 amino acids. Germline V gives CDR1 MNHEY, CDR2 SVGEGT. The CDR3 reads CASSYKGQGSNSPLHF. The CDR3 region has the DNA TGTGCCAGCAGTTACAAGGGACAGGGAAGTAATTCACCCCTCCACTTT.

J is TRBJ1-5 and V is TRBV12-3 or TRBV12-4; D unclear. V was cut by 0 bases and J by 7 bases, with 7 bases left in between. This CDR3 has 13 amino acids. This chain's CDR3 is CASSLAGGQPQHF. Here the CDR3 DNA reads TGTGCCAGCAGTTTAGCGGGAGGACAGCCCCAGCATTTT.

The J gene is TRBJ1-2, the V gene TRBV19; D gene uncertain. The CDR3 runs 13 residues. Germline CDR1 is LNHDA and CDR2 is SQIVND (reference sequence). V shed 5 bases and J shed 4 bases, with 11 bases lying between them. The CDR3 DNA is TGTGCCAGTAGTCAGGTTGTTGGCTATGGCTACACCTTC. Its translation: CASSQVVGYGYTF. The full variable domain, in which reference TRBV19 and TRBJ1-2 provide the parts outside the CDR3, is DGGITQSPKYLFRKEGQNVTLSCEQNLNHDAMYWYRQDPGQGLRLIYYSQIVNDFQKGDIAEGYSVSREKKESFPLTVTSAQKNPTAFYLCASSQVVGYGYTFGSGTRLTVV.

This chain connects TRBV30 to TRBJ2-6, with a tentative D call TRBD1 (6 bases). Germline CDR1 GTSNPN, CDR2 SVGIG (reference sequence). CDR3 size: 15 residues. Trimming shortened V by 4 bases and J by 1 base, and 11 bases separated the two germline ends. The CDR3, as DNA: TGTGCCTGGACTAAAGGGGGTTCTGGGGCCAACGTCCTGACTTTC. Its protein is CAWTKGGSGANVLTF.

The genes are TRBV4-2 and TRBJ1-2; 7 bases align to TRBD1. This CDR3 spans 15 amino acids. The V gene end was trimmed by 3 bases and the J gene end by 1 base; junction bases not matched to a gene: 5. The germline V gene encodes CDR1 LGHNA and CDR2 YNFKEQ. The CDR3 nucleotides are TGTGCCAGCAGCCAGGGACAGAGCCTTAACTATGGCTACACCTTC. Its translation: CASSQGQSLNYGYTF.

The rearrangement uses TRBV6-2 or TRBV6-3 and TRBJ2-5; 11 bases fit TRBD1. The CDR3 is 16 residues long. Germline V CDR1 and CDR2: MNHEY, SVGEGT. Trimming took 4 bases from V and 9 from J; bases not matched to a gene: 13. The CDR3 protein is CASSFRTGGSSGAQYF. The CDR3 DNA sequence: TGTGCCAGCAGTTTCCGGACAGGGGGCTCATCAGGGGCCCAGTACTTC.

This sequence joins TRBV4-2 and TRBJ2-5; 9 bases are a match to TRBD1. Looked up from germline, CDR1 is LGHNA and CDR2 is YNFKEQ. This CDR3 is 16 amino acids long. J was trimmed by 2 bases and V by 4 bases; bases with no gene match: 8. The CDR3 sequence is CASSLTSGTGQETQYF. CDR3 nucleotides: TGTGCCAGCAGCCTAACGTCCGGGACAGGGCAAGAGACCCAGTACTTC.

The chain joins TRBV2 to TRBJ1-1, with D possibly TRBD1 on 6 matching bases. The CDR3 runs to 12 residues. V lost 9 bases to trimming and J lost 5 bases, with 13 bases between them. Germline CDR1 is SNHLY and CDR2 is FYNNEI. This chain's CDR3 is CARGEGGTEAFF. The CDR3 DNA reads TGTGCCAGGGGGGAAGGGGGAACTGAAGCTTTCTTT.

CDR3 in amino acids: CATSDNYEQYF. CDR3 in DNA: TGTGCCACTTCGGACAACTACGAGCAGTACTTC. The J gene is TRBJ2-7, the V gene TRBV10-3, with D maybe TRBD1 (5 bases). Trimming took off 10 bases at V and 3 bases at J, with 10 bases between the two ends. CDR1 and CDR2 from the germline V gene are ENHRY and SYGVKD. The CDR3 totals 11 residues.

V is TRBV3-1 (or the pseudogene TRBV3-2) and J is TRBJ1-2; TRBD1 might be the D (5 bases). Germline CDR1 LGHDT, CDR2 YNNKEL (reference sequence). Trimming removed 0 bases from V and 6 bases from J, with 11 bases in between. CDR3 length: 14 amino acids. CDR3 coding DNA: TGTGCCAGCAGCCAAGAGTCTGGGGCGGATGGCTACACCTTC. Encoded protein: CASSQESGADGYTF.

The J gene is TRBJ2-1, the V gene TRBV11-2; 7 positions match TRBD2. Germline CDR1 is SGHAT and CDR2 is FQNNGV. V gave up 5 bases and J gave up 3 bases; unmatched junction bases: 13. CDR3 size: 17 residues. The CDR3 is CASSRPTREGIYNEQFF. The CDR3 region has the DNA TGTGCCAGCAGCCGACCCACAAGGGAGGGGATCTACAATGAGCAGTTCTTC.

The CDR3, as DNA: TGTGCCACCAGCAAGGGAGATAGCAATCAGCCCCAGCATTTT. This encodes CATSKGDSNQPQHF. The rearrangement uses TRBV15 and TRBJ1-5; D ambiguous. Between the trimmed V and J ends, which lost 4 bases and 0 bases, there was a span of 7 bases. The CDR3 has 14 amino acids. Germline values: CDR1 LNHNV, CDR2 YYDKDF (reference sequence).

The chain has TRBV18 and TRBJ2-7; the match to TRBD2 covers 10 bases. Germline V lookup: CDR1 KGHSH, CDR2 LQKENI. V dropped 3 bases and J dropped 5; count of bases not matched to a gene: 10. This CDR3 is built from 16 residues. The CDR3 DNA sequence: TGTGCCAGCTCACCGAGCCTAGCGGGGGTGGTGAACGAGCAGTACTTC. Amino acid sequence: CASSPSLAGVVNEQYF.

This rearrangement joins TRBV4-1 to TRBJ1-3, with 9 bases that match TRBD1. This CDR3 is built from 17 residues. V dropped 2 bases and J dropped 4; count of bases not matched to a gene: 9. The germline gives CDR1 MGHRA, CDR2 YSYEKL. CDR3 sequence reads: CASSQLGTGSFGNTIYF. The CDR3 DNA follows: TGCGCCAGCAGCCAACTTGGGACAGGGTCGTTCGGAAACACCATATATTTT.

The chain links TRBV5-1 to TRBJ1-3; TRBD1 agrees at 7 bases. This CDR3 is 15 amino acids long. CDR1 SGHRS and CDR2 YFSETQ come from the germline V gene. The V gene end was trimmed by 2 bases and the J gene end by 4 bases; junction bases not matched to a gene: 6. For the CDR3, the DNA is TGCGCCAGCAGCTTACAGGGGCCGGGCGGAAACACCATATATTTT. Translated, it gives CASSLQGPGGNTIYF.

The rearrangement joins TRBV7-9 to TRBJ2-7, with a possible D match to TRBD1 (5 bases). Germline lookup yields CDR1 SEHNR and CDR2 FQNEAQ (reference sequence). V gave up 4 bases and J gave up 2 bases, with 6 bases separating them. This CDR3 has 12 residues. DNA of the CDR3: TGTGCCAGCAGCTCGGACACCTACGAGCAGTACTTC. Translating it yields CASSSDTYEQYF.

This clone was counted many times. Other DNA sequences in the same sample also yield this CDR3. The V gene is TRBV30, the J gene TRBJ1-3; D call uncertain. The CDR3 loop spans 12 amino acids. Trimming removed 2 bases from V and 4 bases from J, with 6 bases in between. Germline assignment: CDR1 GTSNPN and CDR2 SVGIG (reference sequence). The CDR3 sequence is CAWSLRGNTIYF. DNA of the CDR3: TGTGCCTGGAGTTTGAGGGGAAACACCATATATTTT.

The gene calls are TRBV6-5 and TRBJ1-1, with 8 bases fitting TRBD1. Germline trimming cut 7 bases from V and 2 bases from J; bases unmatched to any gene: 6. The CDR3 is 14 residues long. The germline V gene encodes CDR1 MNHEY and CDR2 SVGAGI. The CDR3 spells CASTAGTGNTEAFF. In DNA, the CDR3 is TGTGCCAGCACCGCCGGGACAGGCAACACTGAAGCTTTCTTT.

V and J are TRBV7-9 and TRBJ1-1, with TRBD1 as a possible D gene (5 bases). This CDR3 spans 14 amino acids. With 6 bases removed from V and 0 bases from J, the gap between germline ends came to 11 bases. Looked up from germline, CDR1 is SEHNR and CDR2 is FQNEAQ (reference sequence). CDR3 residues: CASSFTTVNTEAFF. The CDR3 DNA sequence: TGTGCCAGCAGTTTTACGACAGTGAACACTGAAGCTTTCTTT.

The rearrangement uses TRBV5-4 and TRBJ2-2; 7 nucleotides line up with TRBD2. With V trimmed by 5 bases and J by 0 bases, 4 bases remained unmatched. This CDR3 spans 15 amino acids. CDR1 and CDR2 from the germline V gene are SGHNT and YYREEE (reference sequence). The CDR3 sequence is CASSLGLANTGELFF. The DNA of the CDR3 is TGTGCCAGCAGTCTAGGACTAGCGAACACCGGGGAGCTGTTTTTT.

Concerning this clone: In the same sample, other DNA sequences code for this CDR3. This chain connects TRBV7-9 to TRBJ1-2, with D maybe TRBD1 (6 bases). This CDR3 region has 13 residues. Germline V gene sequence: CDR1 SEHNR, CDR2 FQNEAQ (reference sequence). V lost 5 bases to trimming and J lost 2 bases, with 9 bases between them. In nucleotides, the CDR3 is TGTGCCAGCAGCCCCGACAGGAACTATGGCTACACCTTC. Its translation is CASSPDRNYGYTF.

This chain connects TRBV2 to TRBJ1-1; D unclear. Germline-derived CDR1 and CDR2 are SNHLY and FYNNEI. The CDR3 length is 11 residues. Between the trimmed V and J ends, which lost 8 bases and 5 bases, there was a span of 9 bases. The CDR3 bases are TGTGCCAGCTCCAGGTATACTGAAGCTTTCTTT. Translation gives CASSRYTEAFF.

The gene calls are TRBV9 and TRBJ1-5; D ambiguous. The V end lost 0 bases, the J end lost 6 bases, and 10 bases lay between the germline ends. Per the germline V gene, CDR1 is SGDLS and CDR2 is YYNGEE. The CDR3 loop spans 14 amino acids. The CDR3 is CASSVGTGGQPQHF. Written as DNA, the CDR3 is TGTGCCAGCAGCGTAGGTACCGGAGGTCAGCCCCAGCATTTT.

The genes are TRBV7-5 and TRBJ1-4; the DNA was not used to check the table's D call, TRBD1. TRBV7-5 is designated a pseudogene. The CDR3 totals 14 residues. The DNA of the CDR3 is TGTGCCAACTCTCCGACAGGGATTAATGAAAAACTGTTTTTT. This codes for CANSPTGINEKLFF.

This chain links TRBV19 with TRBJ2-3; TRBD2 matches 12 bases. After removal of 5 bases from V and 4 bases from J, the junction contained 7 bases not matched to a gene. CDR3 size: 16 residues. Germline assignment: CDR1 LNHDA and CDR2 SQIVND (reference sequence). The CDR3 sequence is CASSVGLAGTADTQYF. CDR3 DNA: TGTGCCAGTAGTGTTGGACTAGCGGGGACCGCAGATACGCAGTATTTT. Full variable domain (missing parts from reference TRBV19 and TRBJ2-3): DGGITQSPKYLFRKEGQNVTLSCEQNLNHDAMYWYRQDPGQGLRLIYYSQIVNDFQKGDIAEGYSVSREKKESFPLTVTSAQKNPTAFYLCASSVGLAGTADTQYFGPGTRLTVL.

V is TRBV11-3 and J is TRBJ2-2, with no clear D. Trimming removed 3 bases at V and 5 bases at J, with 7 bases between. This CDR3 contains 13 residues. Germline CDR1 is SGHNT and CDR2 is YENEEA. The CDR3 sequence is CASSFSGTGELFF. The CDR3 DNA sequence: TGTGCCAGCAGCTTTTCAGGAACCGGGGAGCTGTTTTTT.

The J gene is TRBJ2-1, the V gene TRBV28, with 9 positions matching TRBD1. This CDR3 is built from 14 residues. Germline V gene lookup returns CDR1 MDHEN and CDR2 SYDVKM. V lost 6 bases to trimming and J lost 10 bases; unmatched junction nucleotides: 10. Here the CDR3 reads CASRGTGSGPEQFF. The CDR3 DNA is TGTGCCAGCAGGGGGACAGGGTCAGGTCCAGAGCAGTTCTTC.

This chain connects TRBV19 to TRBJ2-7; D perhaps matches TRBD1 (7 bases). CDR1 and CDR2 (germline): LNHDA, SQIVND (reference sequence). The V and J ends lost 5 bases and 5 bases respectively, with 19 bases between them. This CDR3 region has 15 residues. As DNA, the CDR3 is TGTGCCAGTAGTTGGACGACAGGGCTAGCGAACGAGCAGTACTTC. It codes for CASSWTTGLANEQYF.

V gene TRBV5-4 combines with J gene TRBJ1-2, with TRBD1 as a possible D gene (5 bases). The germline CDR1 and CDR2 sequences are SGHNT and YYREEE (reference sequence). The CDR3 loop spans 16 amino acids. With 4 bases removed from V and 6 bases from J, the gap between germline ends came to 22 bases. The CDR3 DNA reads as TGTGCCAGCAGCCCGGGAGCAGGGATGGGATGGAATGGCTACACCTTC. Encoded protein: CASSPGAGMGWNGYTF.